This TCR beta chain appears in the sequencing data of a study of cytomegalovirus exposure and HLA in healthy donors. The PCR made use of 60 Vbeta and 13 Jbeta primers. The assay was immunoSEQ multiplex PCR, and TCRdb's table has in-frame clones only and misses some. This table holds tens of thousands of clones, 75% to 80% found once. Germline CDR1 SGHTA, CDR2 FQGNSA. This CDR3 is 15 amino acids long. The V segment lost 5 bases and the J segment 9 bases; nucleotides outside the gene matches: 12. This clone was seen a single time. V and J are TRBV7-2 and TRBJ2-1; TRBD2 matches at 8 bases. The origin of this receptor is a female donor in good health and CMV-seronegative. Sequenced: PBMCs. The CDR3, as DNA: TGTGCCAGCAGCCAACGGGGGGGCCCCCGGAGTGAGCAGTTCTTC. As protein: CASSQRGGPRSEQFF.